This TCR beta chain was obtained from a study of blood T cell repertoires in COVID-19. Across the whole study: Sites in the United States, Italy and Spain provided acute and convalescent COVID-19 samples. The cDNA or gDNA used as material had been derived from T cells, B-cell-depleted T cells, or PBMCs.

As originally analysed: Nucleated cell number was recorded as an estimate derived from reference gene primer amplification. Assay used: immunoSEQ multiplex PCR; TCRdb lists only in-frame clones, some missing. D and trimming were read from the DNA, whereas the V and J calls and clone size are those reported in that table. The sample consists of around 99,000 clones, 84% of them appearing once. The V gene lost 3 bases and the J gene lost 2 bases, with 4 bases spanning the gap. Germline assignment: CDR1 LGHNA and CDR2 YSLEER. This CDR3 contains 12 residues. Sequencing was carried out using peripheral blood. This TCR came from a human donor in a cohort sampled during active COVID-19. This rearrangement joins TRBV4-3 to TRBJ1-2, with D unresolved. The CDR3 loop is CASSHQNYGYTF. For the CDR3, the DNA is TGCGCCAGCAGCCATCAGAACTATGGCTACACCTTC.